The rows below give T cell receptor beta chains drawn from one sample of a study of metastatic and nonmetastatic thyroid tumors. Via MiXCR, TCRdb re-called the PCR reads. The data hold 25,000 to 35,000 clones, with roughly 25% observed a single time. The specimen was blood. The receptors shown here come from a female donor with papillary thyroid cancer or a benign thyroid nodule (not recorded which). Some clones in this sample may be carry-over from other donors' samples. The CDR3 runs from the conserved cysteine through the conserved F or W. A D gene is named only where the DNA matches it firmly. The size entry is marked missing in some rows and otherwise reads once, few, many or a size class.

D	size	V	J	CDR3	DNA
.	.	TRBV6-5	TRBJ2-5	CASSLPTGSLGLQETQYF	TGTGCCAGCAGTCTACCAACAGGGTCTCTGGGTCTACAAGAGACCCAGTATTTC
TRBD2	many	TRBV15	TRBJ2-3	CATSPGGSMDTQYF	TGTGCCACCTCTCCGGGAGGGTCGATGGATACGCAGTATTTT
.	many	TRBV10-1	TRBJ1-1	CASSERRSDTEAFF	TGCGCCAGCTCCGAGCGGAGAAGTGACACTGAAGCTTTCTTT
TRBD1	few	TRBV12-3/TRBV12-4	TRBJ1-2	CASSLGQGASGYTF	TGTGCCAGCAGTTTAGGGCAGGGGGCGAGTGGCTACACCTTC
.	many	TRBV27	TRBJ2-1	CASSFGGQSHNEQFF	TGTGCCAGCAGTTTCGGAGGGCAGTCCCACAATGAGCAGTTCTTC
.	.	TRBV13	TRBJ2-7	CASSLGGQLFYEQYF	TGTGCCAGCAGCTTAGGTGGCCAGCTTTTTTACGAGCAGTACTTC
.	many	TRBV6-1	TRBJ1-5	CASSRGIYQPQHF	TGTGCCAGCAGTCGAGGGATTTATCAGCCCCAGCATTTT
.	many	TRBV18	TRBJ2-2	CASSPDFGSGELFF	TGTGCCAGCTCACCTGACTTCGGGTCCGGGGAGCTGTTTTTT
TRBD1	.	TRBV28	TRBJ2-6	CASILGTGGSGANVLTF	TGTGCCAGCATTCTTGGGACAGGGGGTTCTGGGGCCAACGTCCTGACTTTC
.	.	TRBV9	TRBJ1-3	CASSVAGSSSGNTIYF	TGTGCCAGCAGCGTAGCTGGCAGTTCGTCTGGAAACACCATATATTTT
.	.	TRBV30	TRBJ2-7	CAWSVSGPEQYF	TGTGCCTGGAGTGTATCCGGGCCCGAGCAGTACTTC
TRBD2	.	TRBV20-1	TRBJ2-1	CSAIYIRRGSSYNEQFF	TGCAGTGCTATATATATAAGGCGGGGGAGCTCCTACAATGAGCAGTTCTTC
.	.	TRBV2	TRBJ1-2	CASSNRAGDGYTF	TGTGCCAGCAGTAATAGGGCAGGGGACGGCTACACCTTC
TRBD1	many	TRBV18	TRBJ2-4	CASSSQVGQLAKNIQYF	TGTGCCAGCTCTTCACAGGTGGGACAGCTAGCCAAAAACATTCAGTACTTC
.	many	TRBV5-1	TRBJ2-1	CASSLELLQEQFF	TGCGCCAGCAGCTTGGAACTGCTCCAGGAGCAGTTCTTC
.	.	TRBV20-1	TRBJ2-6	CSARDHDSGANVLTF	TGCAGTGCTAGAGATCACGACTCTGGGGCCAACGTCCTGACTTTC
.	once	TRBV5-4	TRBJ2-7	CASSLYAGGAEQYF	TGTGCCAGCAGCTTGTACGCGGGTGGTGCCGAGCAGTACTTC
.	many	TRBV7-2	TRBJ1-2	CASSLGGTRNYGYTF	TGTGCCAGCAGCTTAGGAGGGACCCGTAACTATGGCTACACCTTC
.	.	TRBV11-3	TRBJ2-3	CASSLWGDTQYF	TGTGCCAGCAGCTTATGGGGAGATACGCAGTATTTT
.	many	TRBV19	TRBJ2-5	CAGLGTQYF	TGTGCCGGTCTGGGGACCCAGTACTTC
TRBD1	.	TRBV5-4	TRBJ2-3	CASSLAPGTDTHYF	TGTGCCAGCAGCTTGGCCCCCGGGACAGATACGCACTATTTT
.	few	TRBV7-9	TRBJ1-6	CANEQDNSPLHF	TGTGCCAACGAACAGGATAATTCACCCCTCCACTTT
.	many	TRBV24-1	TRBJ2-1	CATSDYPLRGSYNEQFF	TGTGCCACCAGTGATTACCCCCTGAGGGGCTCCTACAATGAGCAGTTCTTC